This T cell receptor (beta chain) is from a study of long-term antiretroviral therapy in people with HIV. They ran version v3.0 of the immunoSEQ assay at survey level. Profiling relied on immunoSEQ multiplex PCR, and the TCRdb table lists in-frame clones only, not all of them. The table includes more than 25,000 clones, roughly 92% detected once. The CDR3 length is 15 residues. CDR1 and CDR2 from the germline V gene are SGHNT and YYREEE (reference sequence). With 10 bases removed from V and 2 bases from J, the gap between germline ends came to 19 bases. The material sequenced was unsorted PBMCs, taken almost 6.6 years after starting antiretroviral therapy. This sequence originates from a middle-aged woman with HIV. This chain connects TRBV5-4 to TRBJ1-3, with D possibly matching TRBD1 (5 bases). The CDR3, as DNA: TGTGCCGGCTCGACTGGGGGAAGCGCTGGAAACACCATATATTTT. Protein product: CAGSTGGSAGNTIYF.